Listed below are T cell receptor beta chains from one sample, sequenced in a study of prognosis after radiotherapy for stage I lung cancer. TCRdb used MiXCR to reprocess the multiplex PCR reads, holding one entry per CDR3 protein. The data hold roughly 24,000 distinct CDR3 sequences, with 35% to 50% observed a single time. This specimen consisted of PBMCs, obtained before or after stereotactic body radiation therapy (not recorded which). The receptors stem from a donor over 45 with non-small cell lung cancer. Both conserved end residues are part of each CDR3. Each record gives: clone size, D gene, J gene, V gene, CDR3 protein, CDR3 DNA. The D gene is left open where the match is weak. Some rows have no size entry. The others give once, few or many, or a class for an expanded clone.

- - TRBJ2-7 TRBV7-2 CASRSIWSSYEQYF TGTGCCAGCAGATCTATCTGGAGCTCCTACGAGCAGTACTTC
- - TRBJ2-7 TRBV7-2 CASSLVRVGSYEQYF TGTGCCAGCAGCTTAGTCCGGGTTGGGTCTTACGAGCAGTACTTC
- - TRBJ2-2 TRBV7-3 CANRAGHNTGDLFF TGTGCCAACAGGGCGGGACATAACACCGGGGATCTGTTTTTT
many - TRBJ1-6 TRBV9 CASSEPGKSSPLHF TGTGCCAGCAGCGAGCCTGGTAAAAGTTCACCCCTCCACTTT
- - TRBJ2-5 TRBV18 CASSPVGGQAETQYF TGTGCCAGCTCACCCGTTGGGGGCCAGGCAGAGACCCAGTACTTC
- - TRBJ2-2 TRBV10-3 CAISDVANTGELFF TGTGCCATCAGTGATGTCGCCAACACCGGGGAGCTGTTTTTT
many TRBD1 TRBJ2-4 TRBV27 CASRQGANIQYF TGTGCCAGCAGGCAGGGGGCTAACATTCAGTACTTC
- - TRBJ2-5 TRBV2 CASRSVDRVKTQYF TGTGCCAGCAGATCGGTGGATCGGGTGAAGACCCAGTACTTC
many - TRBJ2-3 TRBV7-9 CASSSPSDTQYF TGTGCCAGCAGCTCCCCGTCGGATACGCAGTATTTT
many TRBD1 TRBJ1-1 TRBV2 CASTGQGTNTEAFF TGTGCCAGCACCGGACAGGGGACGAACACTGAAGCTTTCTTT
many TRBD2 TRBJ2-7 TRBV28 CASSNGLAHPYF TGTGCCAGCAGTAATGGACTAGCCCACCCGTACTTC
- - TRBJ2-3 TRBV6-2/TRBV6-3 CASSYLEGRGTDTQYF TGTGCCAGCAGCTATTTGGAGGGCCGGGGCACAGATACGCAGTATTTT
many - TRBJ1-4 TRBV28 CASSLGGLTNEKLFF TGTGCCAGCAGTTTAGGGGGTTTAACTAATGAAAAACTGTTTTTT
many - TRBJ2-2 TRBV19 CASMGSVYSMGTGELFF TGTGCCAGTATGGGCAGCGTTTATTCTATGGGCACCGGGGAGCTGTTTTTT
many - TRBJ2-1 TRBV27 CASRSSASYNEQFF TGTGCCAGCAGATCTTCTGCCTCTTACAATGAGCAGTTCTTC
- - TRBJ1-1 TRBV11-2 CASSLGTNTEAFF TGTGCCAGCAGCTTAGGGACGAACACTGAAGCTTTCTTT
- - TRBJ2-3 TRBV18 CASSLERVHTQYF TGTGCCAGCTCACTAGAGCGGGTCCATACGCAGTATTTT
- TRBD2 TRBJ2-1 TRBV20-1 CSARGWTGGADNEQFF TGCAGTGCTAGAGGTTGGACCGGGGGGGCAGACAATGAGCAGTTCTTC
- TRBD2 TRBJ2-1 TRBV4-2 CASSRGTSGRAWGNEQFF TGTGCCAGCAGCCGAGGGACTAGCGGGAGGGCATGGGGCAATGAGCAGTTCTTC
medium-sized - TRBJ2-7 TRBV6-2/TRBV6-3 CASSYGDPLSYEQYF TGTGCCAGCAGCTATGGGGACCCTCTTTCCTACGAGCAGTACTTC
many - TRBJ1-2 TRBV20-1 CSARSDSWGYTF TGCAGTGCTAGATCCGACAGCTGGGGCTACACCTTC
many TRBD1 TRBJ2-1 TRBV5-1 CASSSSGQGFNEQFF TGCGCCAGCAGCTCATCGGGACAGGGTTTCAATGAGCAGTTCTTC
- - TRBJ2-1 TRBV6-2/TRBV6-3 CASSYPPEGILEQFF TGTGCCAGCAGTTACCCTCCGGAGGGGATCCTTGAGCAGTTCTTC
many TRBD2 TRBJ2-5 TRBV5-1 CASSPGRVGETQYF TGCGCCAGCAGCCCCGGGAGGGTCGGAGAGACCCAGTACTTC
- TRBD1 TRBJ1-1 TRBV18 CASSRDRKNTEAFF TGTGCCAGCTCAAGGGACAGGAAGAACACTGAAGCTTTCTTT
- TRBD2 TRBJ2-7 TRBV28 CASSSAGGPAYEQYF TGTGCCAGCAGTTCAGCGGGAGGGCCGGCCTACGAGCAGTACTTC
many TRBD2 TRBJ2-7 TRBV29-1 CSVSSGGYEQYF TGCAGCGTATCTAGCGGGGGTTACGAGCAGTACTTC
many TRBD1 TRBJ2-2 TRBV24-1 CATSDHTRTGNTGELFF TGTGCCACCAGTGACCACACTAGGACAGGGAACACCGGGGAGCTGTTTTTT
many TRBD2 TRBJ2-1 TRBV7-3 CASSPASGGGNEQFF TGTGCCAGCAGCCCAGCTAGCGGGGGAGGGAATGAGCAGTTCTTC
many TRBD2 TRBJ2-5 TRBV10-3 CAISDFGLAGGETQYF TGTGCCATCAGTGATTTTGGTCTAGCGGGAGGGGAGACCCAGTACTTC
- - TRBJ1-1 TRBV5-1 CASSYLRAATEAFF TGCGCCAGCAGCTACCTCCGGGCGGCCACTGAAGCTTTCTTT
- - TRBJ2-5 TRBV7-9 CASSPTRKETQYF TGTGCCAGCAGCCCCACTAGAAAGGAGACCCAGTACTTC
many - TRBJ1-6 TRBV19 CASSKQGDLDSPLHF TGTGCCAGTAGCAAACAGGGCGATCTGGACTCACCCCTCCACTTT
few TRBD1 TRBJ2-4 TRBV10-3 CAISESGQTGQYF TGTGCCATCAGTGAGTCTGGTCAGACAGGGCAGTACTTC
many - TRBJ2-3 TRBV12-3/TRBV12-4 CASNKGGGPDTQYF TGTGCCAGCAATAAGGGGGGGGGCCCAGATACGCAGTATTTT
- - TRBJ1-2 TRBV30 CAWSRGAASNGYTF TGTGCCTGGAGTCGGGGGGCGGCGTCAAATGGCTACACCTTC
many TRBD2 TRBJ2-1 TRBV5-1 CASSRGTSGWDNEQFF TGCGCCAGCAGCAGGGGGACTAGCGGGTGGGACAATGAGCAGTTCTTC
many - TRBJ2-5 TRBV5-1 CASSEGQEETQYF TGCGCCAGCAGCGAAGGACAAGAAGAGACCCAGTACTTC
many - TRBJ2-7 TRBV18 CASSPPYDSSEQYF TGTGCCAGCTCACCCCCCTACGACTCGAGTGAGCAGTACTTC
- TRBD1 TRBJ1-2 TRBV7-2 CVSSVRDRDGYTF TGTGTCAGCAGCGTCAGGGACAGGGACGGCTACACCTTC
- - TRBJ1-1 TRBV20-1 CSAKDGQRTEAFF TGCAGTGCTAAGGATGGTCAGCGAACTGAAGCTTTCTTT
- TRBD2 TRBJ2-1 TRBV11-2 CASGLRLAQSYNEQFF TGTGCCAGCGGCCTCAGACTAGCGCAGTCCTACAATGAGCAGTTCTTC
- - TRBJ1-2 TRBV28 CALSARAGYGYTF TGTGCCCTCAGTGCAAGGGCCGGGTATGGCTACACCTTC
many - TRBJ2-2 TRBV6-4 CASSDSQVKDTGELFF TGTGCCAGCAGTGACTCCCAGGTCAAGGACACCGGGGAGCTGTTTTTT
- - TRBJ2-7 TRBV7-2 CASSLWGSEHYF TGTGCCAGCAGCTTATGGGGGTCCGAGCATTACTTC